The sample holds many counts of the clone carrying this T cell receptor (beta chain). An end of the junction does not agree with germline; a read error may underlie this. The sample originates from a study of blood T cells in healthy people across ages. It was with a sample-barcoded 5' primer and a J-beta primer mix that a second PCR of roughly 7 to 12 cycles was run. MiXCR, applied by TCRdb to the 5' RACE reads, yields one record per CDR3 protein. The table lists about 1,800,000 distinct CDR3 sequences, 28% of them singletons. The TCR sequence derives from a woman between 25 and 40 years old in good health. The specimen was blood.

CDR3 protein: CASSVAQRVYAGGVETQYF. CDR3 DNA sequence: TGTGCCAGCAGCGTAGCCCAGCGGGTTTACGCGGGAGGAGTGGAGACCCAGTACTTC. The chain links TRBV7-2 to TRBJ2-5, with 8 bases fitting TRBD2. CDR1 is SGHTA and CDR2 is FQGNSA in the germline V gene. The length of the CDR3 is 19 residues.